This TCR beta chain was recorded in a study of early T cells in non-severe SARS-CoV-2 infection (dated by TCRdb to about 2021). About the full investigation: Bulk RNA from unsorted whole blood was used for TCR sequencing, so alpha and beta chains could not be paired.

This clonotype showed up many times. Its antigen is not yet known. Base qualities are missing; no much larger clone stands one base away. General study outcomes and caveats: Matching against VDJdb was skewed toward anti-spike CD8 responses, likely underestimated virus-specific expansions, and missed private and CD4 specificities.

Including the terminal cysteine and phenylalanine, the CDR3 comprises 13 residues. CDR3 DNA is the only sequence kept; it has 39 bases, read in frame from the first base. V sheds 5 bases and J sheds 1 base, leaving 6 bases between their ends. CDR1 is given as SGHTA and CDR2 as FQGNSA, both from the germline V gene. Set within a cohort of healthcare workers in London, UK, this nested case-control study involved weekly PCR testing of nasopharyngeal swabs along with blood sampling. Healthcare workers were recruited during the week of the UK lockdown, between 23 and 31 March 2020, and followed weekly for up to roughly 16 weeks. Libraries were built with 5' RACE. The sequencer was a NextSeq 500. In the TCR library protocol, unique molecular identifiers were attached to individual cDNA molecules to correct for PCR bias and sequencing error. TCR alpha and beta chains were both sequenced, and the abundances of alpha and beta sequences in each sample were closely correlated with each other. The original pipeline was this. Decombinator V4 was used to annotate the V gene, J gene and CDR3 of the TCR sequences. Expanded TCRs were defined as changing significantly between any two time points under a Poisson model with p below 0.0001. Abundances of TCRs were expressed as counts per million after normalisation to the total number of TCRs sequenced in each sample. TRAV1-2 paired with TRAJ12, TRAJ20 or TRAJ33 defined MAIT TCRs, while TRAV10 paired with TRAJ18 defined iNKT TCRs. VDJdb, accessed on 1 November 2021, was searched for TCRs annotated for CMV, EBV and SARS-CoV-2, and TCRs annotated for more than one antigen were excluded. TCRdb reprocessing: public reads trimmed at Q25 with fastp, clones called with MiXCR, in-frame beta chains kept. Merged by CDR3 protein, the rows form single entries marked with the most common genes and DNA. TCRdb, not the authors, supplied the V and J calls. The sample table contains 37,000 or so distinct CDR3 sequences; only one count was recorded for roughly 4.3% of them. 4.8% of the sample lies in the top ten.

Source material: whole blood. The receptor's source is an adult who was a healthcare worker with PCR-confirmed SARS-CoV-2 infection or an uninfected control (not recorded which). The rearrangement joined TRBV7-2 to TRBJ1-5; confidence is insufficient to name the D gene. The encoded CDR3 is CASSPQSNQPQHF. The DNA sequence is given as TGTGCCAGCAGCCCACAAAGCAATCAGCCCCAGCATTTT.